This TCR beta chain was found in a study of CD8+ T cells in alopecia areata. In its sample, this clone was seen a few times. cDNA serving as the sequencing template came from extracted, reverse transcribed RNA. Repertoires were generated with immunoSEQ multiplex PCR, while TCRdb's copy carries only in-frame clones and drops some. The sample includes about 290,000 clones, roughly 50% of them seen just once. The CDR3 has 14 residues. Germline assignment: CDR1 SGHTA and CDR2 FQGNSA. Between the trimmed V and J ends, which lost 3 bases and 1 base, there was a span of 10 bases. The treatment denotes: oral pan-JAK inhibitor, 5-10 mg twice daily.

The source was CD4+ T cells sorted from blood, collected at week 24, from a patient treated with tofacitinib. The J gene is TRBJ2-7, the V gene TRBV7-2; the D is unclear. The receptor comes from a human donor with alopecia areata. In DNA form, the CDR3 reads TGTGCCAGCAGCTTCCCCCAACAATCCTACGAGCAGTACTTC. It codes for CASSFPQQSYEQYF. Filled out from reference TRBV7-2 and TRBJ2-7, the complete variable domain reads GAGVSQSPSNKVTEKGKDVELRCDPISGHTALYWYRQSLGQGLEFLIYFQGNSAPDKSGLPSDRFSAERTGGSVSTLTIQRTQQEDSAVYLCASSFPQQSYEQYFGPGTRLTVT.